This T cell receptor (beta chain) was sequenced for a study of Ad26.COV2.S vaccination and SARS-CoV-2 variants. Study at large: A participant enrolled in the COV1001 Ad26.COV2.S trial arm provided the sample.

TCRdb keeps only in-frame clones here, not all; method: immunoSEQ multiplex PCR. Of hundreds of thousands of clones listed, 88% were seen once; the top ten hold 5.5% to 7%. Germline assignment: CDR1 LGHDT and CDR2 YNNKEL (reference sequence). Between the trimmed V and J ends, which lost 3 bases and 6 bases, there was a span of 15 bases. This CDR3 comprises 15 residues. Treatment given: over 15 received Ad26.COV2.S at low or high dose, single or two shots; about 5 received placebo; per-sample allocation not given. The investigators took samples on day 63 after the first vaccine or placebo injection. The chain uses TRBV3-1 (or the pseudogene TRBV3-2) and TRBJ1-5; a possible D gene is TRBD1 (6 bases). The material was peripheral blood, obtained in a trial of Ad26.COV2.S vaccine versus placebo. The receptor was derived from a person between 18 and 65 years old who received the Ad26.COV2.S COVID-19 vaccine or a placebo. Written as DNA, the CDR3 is TGTGCCAGCAGCCAGGGCAGGGGTGTCGGTCAGCCCCAGCATTTT. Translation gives CASSQGRGVGQPQHF.